The T cell receptor (beta chain) described here comes from a study of blood T cell repertoires in COVID-19. Original handling: Amplification of reference gene primers provided the estimated nucleated cell counts. Data came from immunoSEQ multiplex PCR; TCRdb stores just in-frame clones and leaves some out. V and J calls and clone size are copied from that table; D and trimming were computed from the DNA. This sample yields 300,000 to 450,000 clones, of which approximately 86% are seen a single time; less than 3.5% belongs to the top ten. The germline V gene has CDR1 LNHNV and CDR2 YYDKDF (reference sequence). This CDR3 has 18 amino acids. The J segment lost 2 bases and the V segment lost 0 bases, leaving 8 bases of the junction unmatched.

Sequencing used peripheral blood. The clonotype comes from a human donor in a cohort sampled during active COVID-19. The chain recombines TRBV15 with TRBJ2-5; 11 bases agree with TRBD2. This chain's CDR3 is CATSRDGLAGGGQETQYF. The CDR3 DNA is TGTGCCACCAGCAGAGATGGACTAGCGGGTGGGGGACAAGAGACCCAGTACTTC. The full variable domain, with the rest looked up from reference TRBV15 and TRBJ2-5, is DAMVIQNPRYQVTQFGKPVTLSCSQTLNHNVMYWYQQKSSQAPKLLFHYYDKDFNNEADTPDNFQSRRPNTSFCFLDIRSPGLGDTAMYLCATSRDGLAGGGQETQYFGPGTRLLVL.